This T cell receptor (beta chain) was identified in a study of blood T cell repertoires in COVID-19. CDR3 length equals 15 residues. V lost 6 bases and J lost 0, with 14 bases in between. The germline V gene has CDR1 SEHNR and CDR2 FQNEAQ (reference sequence). The assay was immunoSEQ multiplex PCR, and TCRdb's table has in-frame clones only and misses some. The sample includes under 250,000 clones, approximately 83% of them seen just once. Sequenced material: peripheral blood. The receptor comes from a man under 40 who had recovered from COVID-19. The chain combines TRBV7-9 with TRBJ1-1; D is unresolved. The CDR3 coding sequence is TGTGCCAGCAGTCCAAGCAAAGACTTGAACACTGAAGCTTTCTTT. It encodes CASSPSKDLNTEAFF.